This TCR beta chain appears in the sequencing data of a study of T cells after yellow fever vaccination. They built TCR cDNA with 5'RACE template switching, a step that put in a universal primer site and UMIs. TCRdb fed the 5' RACE reads into MiXCR, producing one record per CDR3 protein. This sample has about 580,000 distinct CDR3 sequences, with around a sixth found just once. Regarding the study as a whole: Just a small share of clonotypes turned up in the CD4 compartment as well as the CD8 compartment. Contaminating bulk clonotypes could be abundant in FACS-sorted repertoires. Once the booster was given, most primary-vaccination clones reappeared, at around 95% for CD4 and roughly 85% for CD8.

This clonotype appeared a few times. Its target is not known. The ends lost 3 bases at V and 7 bases at J; junction bases unmatched: 7. Germline-derived CDR1 and CDR2 are SGHNT and YYREEE (reference sequence). The CDR3 runs to 15 residues. The genes are TRBV5-4 and TRBJ2-1, with 10 bases lining up with TRBD2. The sequences come from PBMCs, collected less than 6 days after the first yellow fever vaccination. The sequence was obtained from a man between 18 and 29 years old who received the YFV17D yellow fever vaccine. DNA for the CDR3: TGTGCCAGCAGCTCAGCGGGGGGGTTGGTGAATGAGCAGTTCTTC. Its protein is CASSSAGGLVNEQFF.